The rows below give T cell receptor beta chains drawn from one sample of a study of brain T cells in children with intractable seizures. This table comes from immunoSEQ multiplex PCR, and its TCRdb copy is limited to in-frame clones, with some not included. The sample contains 340,000 or so clones, over 90% of which appear only once. Sample: peripheral blood, taken roughly 5 months after surgery. The receptor source for this set is a boy less than two years old with tuberous sclerosis and intractable seizures. The CDR3 runs from the conserved cysteine through the conserved F or W. Fields, in order: CDR3 length, clone size, J gene, D gene, V gene, CDR3 DNA, CDR3 protein. A D gene is named only where the DNA matches it firmly. Only part of the rows carry a size: once, few, many, or a class if the clone is expanded.

>17|NA|TRBJ2-3|TRBD1|TRBV7-6
TGTGCCAGCAGCTTAGGTGTGCCAGGGGGCCTTTCCGATACGCAGTATTTT
CASSLGVPGGLSDTQYF
>16|NA|TRBJ2-3|TRBD1|TRBV9
TGTGCCAGCAGCGTAGGGGGACAGATTAGCACAGATACGCAGTATTTT
CASSVGGQISTDTQYF
>17|NA|TRBJ2-3|TRBD1|TRBV5-5
TGTGCCAGCAGCTTGGAAGACCGGGACAGGGGAGAGGAAACGCAGTATTTT
CASSLEDRDRGEETQYF
>16|NA|TRBJ1-2|NA|TRBV9
TGTGCCAGCAGGCCCTACCAACAGGGCAGAAACTATGGCTACACCTTC
CASRPYQQGRNYGYTF
>18|NA|TRBJ2-3|NA|TRBV5-4
TGTGCCAGCAGCTTGGAGGTTGGTACTGTACATCTCACAGATACGCAGTATTTT
CASSLEVGTVHLTDTQYF
>15|once|TRBJ1-1|NA|TRBV10-3
TGTGCCATCAGTGAGTCTAGGTGGGGGGGAACTGAAGCTTTCTTT
CAISESRWGGTEAFF
>15|few|TRBJ2-2|TRBD2|TRBV7-2
TGTGCCAGCAGAAGGGGACTAGCGGGAGCCGGGGAGCTGTTTTTT
CASRRGLAGAGELFF
>15|NA|TRBJ2-1|NA|TRBV5-1
TGCGCCAGCAGCCCCAATGAGGGATTCTACAATGAGCAGTTCTTC
CASSPNEGFYNEQFF
>17|NA|TRBJ1-2|NA|TRBV5-1
TGCGCCAGCAGCTTGGTACCCGCTGATATTGGGGACTATGGCTACACCTTC
CASSLVPADIGDYGYTF
>12|NA|TRBJ1-1|NA|TRBV13
TGTGCCAGCAGCTTACTGAACACTGAAGCTTTCTTT
CASSLLNTEAFF
>16|NA|TRBJ1-4|NA|TRBV5-6
TGTGCCAGCAGCCCGACCGGCGGACAGACGAATGAAAAACTGTTTTTT
CASSPTGGQTNEKLFF
>15|once|TRBJ2-7|NA|TRBV7-3
TGTGCCAGCAGCCCGAGCGGGCTCAGCTCCTACGAGCAGTACTTC
CASSPSGLSSYEQYF
>13|NA|TRBJ1-1|NA|TRBV30
TGTGCCTGGAGTGTAGGGAGGAACACTGAAGCTTTCTTT
CAWSVGRNTEAFF
>16|few|TRBJ1-1|NA|TRBV10-2
TGCGCCAGCAGTGAGTCGTTCTTGGAGGGGGTGACTGAAGCTTTCTTT
CASSESFLEGVTEAFF
>14|NA|TRBJ2-3|NA|TRBV7-6
TGTGCCAGCAGCTTAGTGGGTAGCACAGATACGCAGTATTTT
CASSLVGSTDTQYF
>15|NA|TRBJ2-7|NA|TRBV19
TGTGCCAGTAGAAGAGGTGGGCAGAGCTCCTACGAGCAGTACTTC
CASRRGGQSSYEQYF
>12|NA|TRBJ1-5|NA|TRBV7-8
TGTGCCAGCAGCTTAGGGGGCCTGCCCCAGCATTTT
CASSLGGLPQHF
>15|NA|TRBJ1-6|NA|TRBV7-8
TGTGCCAGCAGCTTAGGGCAGGCTCATAATTCACCCCTCCACTTT
CASSLGQAHNSPLHF
>17|NA|TRBJ2-7|NA|TRBV3-1/TRBV3-2
TGTGCCAGCAGCCCGAGAGCAGGGACAAGGGGGAACTACGAGCAGTACTTC
CASSPRAGTRGNYEQYF
>12|NA|TRBJ1-1|NA|TRBV29-1
TGCAGCGTCTCGCGACAGAACACTGAAGCTTTCTTT
CSVSRQNTEAFF
>18|NA|TRBJ2-3|TRBD2|TRBV28
TGTGCCAGCAGTTTAAGTCGTAGCGGGGGGCTCGGTAGGGATACGCAGTATTTT
CASSLSRSGGLGRDTQYF
>16|NA|TRBJ1-2|TRBD1|TRBV5-1
TGCGCCAGCAGCCTCGGGACAGGGGGAAAGAACTATGGCTACACCTTC
CASSLGTGGKNYGYTF
>15|NA|TRBJ1-6|TRBD1|TRBV7-9
TGTGCCAGCAGCACCCCGGGACAGGGAAATTCACCCCTCCACTTT
CASSTPGQGNSPLHF
>16|NA|TRBJ2-3|TRBD1|TRBV19
TGTGCCAGTAGTATTTCCTATGGGACAGGGAGGAATACGCAGTATTTT
CASSISYGTGRNTQYF
>14|NA|TRBJ2-7|TRBD1|TRBV6-5
TGTGCCAGCACCCGGGACAGGGGGCCGGGGGAGCAGTACTTC
CASTRDRGPGEQYF
>14|NA|TRBJ1-5|NA|TRBV7-8
TGTGCCAGCAGTTCAATCGGGAGCAATCAGCCCCAGCATTTT
CASSSIGSNQPQHF
>13|once|TRBJ2-7|NA|TRBV21-1
TGTGGGGGAACCCTGGTAAAGAGGGACGAGCAGTACTTC
CGGTLVKRDEQYF
>14|NA|TRBJ1-4|NA|TRBV30
TGTGCCTGGAGTGTTGGAGGAGCTGATGGAAAACTGTTTTTT
CAWSVGGADGKLFF
>10|once|TRBJ2-7|NA|TRBV6-5
TGTGCCAGCACGGACTACGAGCAGTACTTC
CASTDYEQYF
>14|NA|TRBJ1-1|TRBD1|TRBV5-6
TGTGCCAGCAGCCCCTGGGACAGGGGGGGGGAAGCTTTCTTT
CASSPWDRGGEAFF
>14|NA|TRBJ1-1|TRBD1|TRBV5-1
TGCGCCAGCAGCTCGGGACAGGGGGCTATTGTCGCTTTCTTT
CASSSGQGAIVAFF
>13|NA|TRBJ1-1|NA|TRBV18
TGTGCCAGCTCCGTTGGCGAGGGGACTGAAGCTTTCTTT
CASSVGEGTEAFF
>15|NA|TRBJ2-5|TRBD1|TRBV19
TGTGCCAGTAGTAGGACAGGGGGCGGGAAGGAGACCCAGTACTTC
CASSRTGGGKETQYF
>14|NA|TRBJ2-7|TRBD2|TRBV2
TGTGCCAGCAGTTTATGGACTAGCTGGTACGAGCAGTACTTC
CASSLWTSWYEQYF
>14|NA|TRBJ1-1|NA|TRBV6-5
TGTGCCAGCTCTCTTCGAATGGTGAACACTGAAGCTTTCTTT
CASSLRMVNTEAFF
>15|NA|TRBJ2-1|TRBD2|TRBV7-3
TGTGCCAGCAGCCCCGGACTAGCGGGGGGGCTCGAGCAGTTCTTC
CASSPGLAGGLEQFF
>16|NA|TRBJ2-1|TRBD2|TRBV7-9
TGTGCCAGCAGCTTGGCGGCTAGCGGGGGAGTCGATGAGCAGTTCTTC
CASSLAASGGVDEQFF
>15|NA|TRBJ1-5|NA|TRBV6-5
TGTGCCAGCAGTTTCTGGGACGGGAGCAATCAGCCCCAGCATTTT
CASSFWDGSNQPQHF
>13|once|TRBJ1-5|NA|TRBV6-5
TGTGCCAGCCGACGGGCGGGCAATCAGCCCCAGCATTTT
CASRRAGNQPQHF
>14|NA|TRBJ2-3|TRBD2|TRBV10-2
TGCGCCTCCAGTGGGGCGGGAGCGGCGGATACGCAGTATTTT
CASSGAGAADTQYF
>13|NA|TRBJ2-5|NA|TRBV7-3
TGTGCCAGCAGCTCCCGGGCCCCCGTAACCCAGTACTTC
CASSSRAPVTQYF